This TCR beta chain was identified during a study of neurological immune-mediated disorders (dated by TCRdb to the late 2010s). Context from the whole study: Peripheral blood TCR-beta repertoires from HTLV-I-associated myelopathy (HAM/TSP) patients, multiple sclerosis patients and healthy controls were compared by UMI-based sequencing. Longitudinal HAM/TSP and healthy donors were sampled at 3 time-points each (roughly 3-40 month intervals). Alongside PBMC samples, the set of about 97 TCR-beta libraries contained longitudinal samples, technical triplicates, and paired CD4+ and CD8+ T-cell subsets that had been sorted. The cohort included about 70 subjects: roughly 15 with HAM/TSP, about 34 with multiple sclerosis, and roughly 20 healthy controls.

The time point label for this specimen denotes: longitudinal time-point 3. For unsorted PBMC libraries, 2 million PBMCs were used after storage in RNAlater at -80 degrees C until RNA extraction. Peripheral blood was subjected to Ficoll-Hypaque density gradient centrifugation to isolate PBMCs, which were then cryopreserved in liquid nitrogen. cDNA was synthesized by template-switch 5'RACE using a primer carrying a 10-nucleotide random unique molecular identifier by which each TCR transcript was tagged. Every sequencing run covered 15-18 subjects and yielded more than 160 million TCR-beta sequences. The RNeasy kit was used to extract total RNA. TCR-beta VDJ regions were amplified with primers for the TCR constant region and the 5'RACE anchor, using the KAPA Real-time Library Amplification kit. A first PCR added sample indexes and Illumina adaptors, after which a second PCR increased the library yield. The roughly 650 bp TCR product was size-selected on a 2% E-gel SizeSelection system after Ampure bead purification. Before pooling, libraries had their quality checked on a Bioanalyzer, their concentration measured with Qubit, and their quantity determined with the Kapa Library Quantification kit. An Illumina HiSeq 2500 sequenced the libraries paired-end 2 x 150 bp. To increase sequence diversity, roughly 23-30% phiX was spiked into each library pool. The original methods were these. The quality-filtered reads were processed with the UMI-based MiGEC pipeline, whose error correction step removed more than 75% of the raw TCR sequences. VDJ genes were aligned to IMGT germline references, and each clonotype was defined by a unique CDR3 amino acid sequence together with V-J genes. Clonal expansion, Shannon diversity, and CDR3 relatedness (CalcPairwiseDistances, ClusterSamples) were evaluated with VDJtools, and phylogenetic trees were built with CLCbio workbench. A clone was classed as expanded if it had 8 or more unique UMIs, a cutoff based on coefficient-of-variation modelling across technical triplicates. The public sequencing data were trimmed at Q25 with fastp and processed into clonotypes with MiXCR by TCRdb, which kept only in-frame beta chains. Each CDR3 protein gets just one entry, which takes the most common genes and DNA from the rows behind it. The V and J calls follow TCRdb's processing rather than the paper's. In this sample the table shows roughly 50,000 distinct CDR3 sequences, about an eighth of which occur a single time. The top ten constitute 9% of the sample.

Notes on this clonotype: There is no known antigen for this receptor. Base qualities are not at hand, and no much larger clone is one base apart.

From a lookup of the germline V gene, CDR1 and CDR2 are ENHRY and SYGVKD. The CDR3 measures 13 amino acids from cysteine to phenylalanine. Only the CDR3 DNA stays, 39 bases, in frame from base 1. Germline trimming: 11 bases from V, 7 bases from J; junction bases outside gene matches: 9. General study outcomes and caveats: No identical CDR3 amino acid sequences were shared among expanded clones across subjects, suggesting private TCR-beta repertoires in all groups. TCR clonal expansion was greatest in HAM/TSP patients and smallest in MS patients, who ranked below even healthy controls.

The receptor was isolated from a male donor with HTLV-1-associated myelopathy (HAM/TSP). The chain is made from TRBV10-3 and TRBJ2-3, with TRBD2 matching 10 junction bases. The sequenced sample consisted of PBMCs. The nucleotide sequence reads as follows: TGTGCCCCGAGGATAGCGGGGGGACATACGCAGTATTTT. It is translated as CAPRIAGGHTQYF.